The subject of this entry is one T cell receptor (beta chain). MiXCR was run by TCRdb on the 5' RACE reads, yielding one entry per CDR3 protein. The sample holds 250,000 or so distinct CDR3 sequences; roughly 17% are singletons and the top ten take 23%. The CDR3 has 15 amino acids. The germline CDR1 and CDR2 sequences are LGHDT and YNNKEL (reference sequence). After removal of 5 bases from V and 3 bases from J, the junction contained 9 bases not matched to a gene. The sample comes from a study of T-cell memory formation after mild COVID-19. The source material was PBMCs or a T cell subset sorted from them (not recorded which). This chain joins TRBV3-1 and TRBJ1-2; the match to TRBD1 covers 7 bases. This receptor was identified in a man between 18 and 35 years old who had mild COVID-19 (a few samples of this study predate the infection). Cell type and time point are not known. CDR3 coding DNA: TGTGCCAGCAGCAAATGGGACAGTCCGGACTATGGCTACACCTTC. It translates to CASSKWDSPDYGYTF.